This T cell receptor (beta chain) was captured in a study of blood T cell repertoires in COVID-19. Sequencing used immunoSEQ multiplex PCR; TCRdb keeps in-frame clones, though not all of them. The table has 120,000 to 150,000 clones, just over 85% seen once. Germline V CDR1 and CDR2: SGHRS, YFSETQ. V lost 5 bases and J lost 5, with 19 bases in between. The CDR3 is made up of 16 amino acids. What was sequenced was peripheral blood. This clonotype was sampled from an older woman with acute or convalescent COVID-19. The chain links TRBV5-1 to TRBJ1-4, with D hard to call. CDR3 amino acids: CASRSGGSFGNEKLFF. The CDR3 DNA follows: TGCGCCAGCAGATCAGGAGGCAGTTTTGGGAATGAAAAACTGTTTTTT.